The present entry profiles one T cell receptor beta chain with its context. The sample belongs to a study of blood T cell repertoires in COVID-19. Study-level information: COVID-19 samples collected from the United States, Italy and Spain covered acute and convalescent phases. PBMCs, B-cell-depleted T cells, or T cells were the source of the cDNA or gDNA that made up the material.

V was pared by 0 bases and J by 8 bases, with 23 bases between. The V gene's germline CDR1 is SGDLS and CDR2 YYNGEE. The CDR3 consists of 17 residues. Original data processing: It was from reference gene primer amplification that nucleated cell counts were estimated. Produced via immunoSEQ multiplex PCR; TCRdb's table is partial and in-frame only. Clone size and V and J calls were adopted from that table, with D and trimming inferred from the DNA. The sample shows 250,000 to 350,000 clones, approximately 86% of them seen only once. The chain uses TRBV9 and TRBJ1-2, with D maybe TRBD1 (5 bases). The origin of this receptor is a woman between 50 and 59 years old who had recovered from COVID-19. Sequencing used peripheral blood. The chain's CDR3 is CASSVAIGVLGVAGYTF. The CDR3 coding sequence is TGTGCCAGCAGCGTAGCTATTGGGGTATTAGGGGTCGCCGGCTACACCTTC.